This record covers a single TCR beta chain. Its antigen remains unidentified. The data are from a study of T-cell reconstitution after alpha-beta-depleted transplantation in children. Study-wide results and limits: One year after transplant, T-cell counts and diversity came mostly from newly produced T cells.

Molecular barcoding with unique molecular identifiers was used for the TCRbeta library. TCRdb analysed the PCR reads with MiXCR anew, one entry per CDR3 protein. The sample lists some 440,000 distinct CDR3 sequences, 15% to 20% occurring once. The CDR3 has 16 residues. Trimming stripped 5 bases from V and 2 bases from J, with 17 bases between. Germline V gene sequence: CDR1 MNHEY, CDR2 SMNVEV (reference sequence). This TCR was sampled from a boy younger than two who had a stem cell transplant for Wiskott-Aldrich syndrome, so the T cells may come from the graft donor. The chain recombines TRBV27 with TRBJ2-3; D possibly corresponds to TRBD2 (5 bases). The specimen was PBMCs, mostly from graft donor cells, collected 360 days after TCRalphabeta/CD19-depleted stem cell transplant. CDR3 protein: CASSPPPTTLTDTQYF. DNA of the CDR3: TGTGCCAGCAGTCCCCCACCGACTACCCTCACAGATACGCAGTATTTT.